Below, 11 T cell receptor beta chains from the same sample are listed, as sequenced in a study of long-term antiretroviral therapy in people with HIV. Researchers report immunoSEQ v3.0 was run at survey level. Assay used: immunoSEQ multiplex PCR; TCRdb lists only in-frame clones, some missing. The top ten clones hold around 7.2% of a sample with fewer than 25,000 clones, roughly four fifths of them seen once. Source: unsorted PBMCs, taken 1.5 years after starting antiretroviral therapy. These TCRs come from a man aged 25 to 40 with HIV.

The V gene is TRBV19, the J gene TRBJ1-3, with D possibly TRBD1 on 5 matching bases. The V end was cut by 4 bases, the J end by 4 bases, with 17 bases between. This CDR3 has 16 amino acids. Germline lookup yields CDR1 LNHDA and CDR2 SQIVND (reference sequence). The CDR3 coding sequence is TGTGCCAGTAGTACCCAACCAGGGAGATCGGGAAACACCATATATTTT. As protein: CASSTQPGRSGNTIYF.

The chain couples TRBV6-4 to TRBJ2-4; the D gene is possibly TRBD2 (7 bases). This CDR3 has 16 residues. V shed 6 bases and J shed 5 bases, with 20 bases lying between them. CDR1 MRHNA and CDR2 SNTAGT come from the germline V gene. CDR3 sequence reads: CASSPRPGGLENIQYF. In nucleotides, the CDR3 is TGTGCCAGCAGCCCGCGTCCGGGGGGCTTAGAAAACATTCAGTACTTC.

The V and J genes are TRBV5-1 and TRBJ2-7; 9 bases agree with TRBD1. Germline CDR1 is SGHRS and CDR2 is YFSETQ. V lost 1 base, J lost 7 bases, and 9 bases stayed unmatched. CDR3 length equals 15 residues. CDR3 in DNA: TGCGCCAGCAGCTTGTGGGGACAGGGTTCGGGAGAGCAGTACTTC. It yields the protein CASSLWGQGSGEQYF.

The table lists this clone with a few counts. The chain is built from TRBV7-9 and TRBJ2-5; D gene unclear. With 3 bases removed from V and 4 bases from J, the gap between germline ends came to 6 bases. Per germline, CDR1 SEHNR and CDR2 FQNEAQ (reference sequence). The CDR3 spans 12 residues. For the CDR3, the DNA is TGTGCCAGCAGCTTTATTTCAGAGACCCAGTACTTC. Amino acids: CASSFISETQYF.

The V and J genes are TRBV18 and TRBJ1-2; the match to TRBD1 covers 11 bases. CDR1 is KGHSH, CDR2 LQKENI, per germline. V was pared by 6 bases and J by 3 bases, with 6 bases of the junction left unmatched. This CDR3 spans 15 amino acids. CDR3 nucleotides: TGTGCCAGCTCGCCGGACAGGGGGCTTGACTATGGCTACACCTTC. This gives the protein CASSPDRGLDYGYTF.

The rearrangement uses TRBV7-9 and TRBJ1-2; D is perhaps TRBD1 (6 bases). Germline CDR1 is SEHNR and CDR2 is FQNEAQ (reference sequence). V was trimmed by 4 bases and J by 4 bases, leaving 7 bases between them. The CDR3 is made up of 12 amino acids. CDR3 sequence: CASSSDSYGYTF. The CDR3 coding sequence is TGTGCCAGCAGCTCGGACAGCTATGGCTACACCTTC.

The gene calls are TRBV18 and TRBJ2-3; D is unclear. V lost 5 bases to trimming and J lost 5 bases, with 8 bases between them. Per germline, CDR1 KGHSH and CDR2 LQKENI. This CDR3 contains 12 residues. CDR3 protein: CASSEARDTQYF. The CDR3 DNA follows: TGTGCCAGCTCAGAGGCCCGAGATACGCAGTATTTT.

This chain joins TRBV7-2 and TRBJ2-7, with D possibly being TRBD1 (6 bases). Germline CDR1 SGHTA, CDR2 FQGNSA. With 5 bases removed from V and 6 bases from J, the gap between germline ends came to 20 bases. The CDR3 extends over 15 amino acids. CDR3 loop: CASSNPGVSISEQYF. As DNA, the CDR3 is TGTGCCAGCAGCAACCCAGGGGTATCTATCTCCGAGCAGTACTTC.

The chain uses TRBV5-1 and TRBJ1-2, with D unresolved. CDR3 length: 14 residues. CDR1 is SGHRS, CDR2 YFSETQ, per germline. V was trimmed by 0 bases and J by 7 bases, leaving 13 bases between them. CDR3 sequence reads: CASSLDEGLFGYTF. CDR3 DNA: TGCGCCAGCAGCTTGGACGAGGGCCTCTTTGGCTACACCTTC.

DNA for the CDR3: TGTGCCAGCAGCTCCGACCTTAATTCACCCCTCCACTTT. The encoded protein is CASSSDLNSPLHF. This rearrangement joins TRBV7-7 to TRBJ1-6, with no clear D. Germline CDR1 is SSHAT and CDR2 is FNYEAQ (reference sequence). This CDR3 is built from 13 residues. V shed 4 bases and J shed 6 bases, with 7 bases lying between them.

The CDR3 sequence is CASSSRTSGSLEQYF. The CDR3 region has the DNA TGTGCCAGCAGCAGTAGGACTAGCGGGTCCTTAGAGCAGTACTTC. J is TRBJ2-7 and V is TRBV7-8; TRBD2 matches at 11 bases. Germline lookup yields CDR1 SGHVS and CDR2 FQNEAQ. The length of the CDR3 is 15 residues. V lost 5 bases to trimming and J lost 7 bases; unmatched junction nucleotides: 10.